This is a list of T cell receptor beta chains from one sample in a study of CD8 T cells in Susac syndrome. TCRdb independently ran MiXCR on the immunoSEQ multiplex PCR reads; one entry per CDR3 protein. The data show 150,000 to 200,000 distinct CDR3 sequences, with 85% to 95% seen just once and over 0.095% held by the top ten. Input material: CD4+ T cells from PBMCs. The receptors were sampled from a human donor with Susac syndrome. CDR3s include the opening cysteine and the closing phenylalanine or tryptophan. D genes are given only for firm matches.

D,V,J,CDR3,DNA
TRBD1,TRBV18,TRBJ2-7,CASSPLPGTGRYEQYF,TGTGCCAGCTCACCACTGCCGGGGACAGGGAGATACGAGCAGTACTTC
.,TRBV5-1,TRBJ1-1,CASSLEGNRAQAFF,TGCGCCAGCAGCTTGGAAGGAAACAGGGCCCAAGCTTTCTTT
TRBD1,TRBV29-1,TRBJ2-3,CSVEDTRGFGTQYF,TGCAGCGTTGAAGATACCAGGGGGTTTGGTACGCAGTATTTT
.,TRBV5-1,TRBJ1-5,CASSLAGQAFQPQHF,TGCGCCAGCAGCCTGGCGGGGCAGGCCTTTCAGCCCCAGCATTTT
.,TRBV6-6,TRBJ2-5,CASTRGQETQYF,TGTGCCAGCACCCGGGGCCAAGAGACCCAGTACTTC
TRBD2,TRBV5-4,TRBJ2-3,CASSPLGLAGTDTQYF,TGTGCCAGCAGCCCCCTGGGACTAGCGGGGACAGATACGCAGTATTTT
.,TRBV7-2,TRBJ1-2,CASSLVGGSNYGYTF,TGTGCCAGCAGCTTAGTGGGGGGCTCTAACTATGGCTACACCTTC
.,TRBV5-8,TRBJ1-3,CASSLVISSGNTIYF,TGTGCCAGCAGCCTCGTGATTAGCTCTGGAAACACCATATATTTT
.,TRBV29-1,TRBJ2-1,CSVERYNEQFF,TGCAGCGTTGAGAGGTACAATGAGCAGTTCTTC
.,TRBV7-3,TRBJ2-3,CASSLTMTTRTDTQYF,TGTGCCAGCAGCTTAACGATGACCACACGCACAGATACGCAGTATTTT
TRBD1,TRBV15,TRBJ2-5,CATSRTGQVQETQYF,TGTGCCACCAGCAGAACCGGACAGGTCCAAGAGACCCAGTACTTC
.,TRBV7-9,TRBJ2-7,CASSLGGAASYEQYF,TGTGCCAGCAGCTTGGGGGGGGCCGCCTCCTACGAGCAGTACTTC
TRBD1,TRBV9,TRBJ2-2,CASSTRTGGTGELFF,TGTGCCAGCAGCACGCGGACAGGGGGAACCGGGGAGCTGTTTTTT